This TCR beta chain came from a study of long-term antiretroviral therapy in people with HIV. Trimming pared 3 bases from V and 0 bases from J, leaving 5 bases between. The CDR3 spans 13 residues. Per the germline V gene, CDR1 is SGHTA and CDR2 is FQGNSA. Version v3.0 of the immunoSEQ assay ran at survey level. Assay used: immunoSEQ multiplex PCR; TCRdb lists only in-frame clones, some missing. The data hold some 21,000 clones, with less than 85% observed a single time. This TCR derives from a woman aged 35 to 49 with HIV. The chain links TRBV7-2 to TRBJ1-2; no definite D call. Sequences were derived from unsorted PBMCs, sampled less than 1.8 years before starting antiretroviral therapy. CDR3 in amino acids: CASSFSANYGYTF. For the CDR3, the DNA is TGTGCCAGCAGCTTTAGCGCTAACTATGGCTACACCTTC.